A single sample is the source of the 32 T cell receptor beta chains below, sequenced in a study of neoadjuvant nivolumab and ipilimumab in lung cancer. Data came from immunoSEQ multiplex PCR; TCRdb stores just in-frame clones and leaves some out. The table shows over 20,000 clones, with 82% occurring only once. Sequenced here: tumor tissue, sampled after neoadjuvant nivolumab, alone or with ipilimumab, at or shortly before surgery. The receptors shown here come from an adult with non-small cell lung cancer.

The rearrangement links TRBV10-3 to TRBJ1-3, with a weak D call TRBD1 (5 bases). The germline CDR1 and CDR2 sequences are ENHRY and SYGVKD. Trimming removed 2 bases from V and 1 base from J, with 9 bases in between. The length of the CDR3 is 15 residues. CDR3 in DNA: TGTGCCATCAGTGAGCAAGGGGCTTCTGGAAACACCATATATTTT. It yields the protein CAISEQGASGNTIYF.

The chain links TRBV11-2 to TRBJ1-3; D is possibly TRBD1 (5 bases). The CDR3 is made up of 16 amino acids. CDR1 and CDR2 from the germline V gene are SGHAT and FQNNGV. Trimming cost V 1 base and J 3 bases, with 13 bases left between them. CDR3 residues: CASSLGARGGGNTIYF. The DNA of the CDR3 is TGTGCCAGCAGCTTAGGGGCACGGGGGGGTGGAAACACCATATATTTT. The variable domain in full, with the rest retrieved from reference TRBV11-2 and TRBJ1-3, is EAGVAQSPRYKIIEKRQSVAFWCNPISGHATLYWYQQILGQGPKLLIQFQNNGVVDDSQLPKDRFSAERLKGVDSTLKIQPAKLEDSAVYLCASSLGARGGGNTIYFGEGSWLTVV.

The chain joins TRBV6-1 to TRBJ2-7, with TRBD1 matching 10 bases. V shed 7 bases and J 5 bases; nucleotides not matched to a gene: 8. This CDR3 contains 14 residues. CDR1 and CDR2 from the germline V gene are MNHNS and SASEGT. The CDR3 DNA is TGTGCCAGCATCCGGGGACAGGGGACGGACGAGCAGTACTTC. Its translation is CASIRGQGTDEQYF.

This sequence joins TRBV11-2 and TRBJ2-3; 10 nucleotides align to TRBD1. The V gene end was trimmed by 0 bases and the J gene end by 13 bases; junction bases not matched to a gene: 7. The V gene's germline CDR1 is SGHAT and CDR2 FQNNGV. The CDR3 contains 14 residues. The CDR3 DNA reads TGTGCCAGCAGCTTAGATAAGGGGACAGGGGCGGAGTATTTT. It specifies CASSLDKGTGAEYF. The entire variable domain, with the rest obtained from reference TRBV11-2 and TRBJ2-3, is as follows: EAGVAQSPRYKIIEKRQSVAFWCNPISGHATLYWYQQILGQGPKLLIQFQNNGVVDDSQLPKDRFSAERLKGVDSTLKIQPAKLEDSAVYLCASSLDKGTGAEYFGPGTRLTVL.

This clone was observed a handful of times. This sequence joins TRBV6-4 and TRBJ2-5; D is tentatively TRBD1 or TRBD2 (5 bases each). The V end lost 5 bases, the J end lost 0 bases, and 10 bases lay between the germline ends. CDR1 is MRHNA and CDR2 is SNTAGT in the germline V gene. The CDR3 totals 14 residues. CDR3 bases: TGTGCCAGCAGTAAGGGGACGGACCAAGAGACCCAGTACTTC. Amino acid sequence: CASSKGTDQETQYF.

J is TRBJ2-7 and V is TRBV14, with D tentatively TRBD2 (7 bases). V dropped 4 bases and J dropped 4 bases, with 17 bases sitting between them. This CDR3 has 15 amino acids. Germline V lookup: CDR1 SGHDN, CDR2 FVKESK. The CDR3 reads CASSLLAGALYEQYF. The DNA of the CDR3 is TGTGCCAGCAGCCTACTTGCGGGGGCCCTTTACGAGCAGTACTTC.

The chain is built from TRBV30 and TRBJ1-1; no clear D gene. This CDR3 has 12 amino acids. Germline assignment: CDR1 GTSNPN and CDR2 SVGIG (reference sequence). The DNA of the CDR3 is TGTGCTACAATACGGCAAAACACTGAAGCTTTCTTT. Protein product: CATIRQNTEAFF.

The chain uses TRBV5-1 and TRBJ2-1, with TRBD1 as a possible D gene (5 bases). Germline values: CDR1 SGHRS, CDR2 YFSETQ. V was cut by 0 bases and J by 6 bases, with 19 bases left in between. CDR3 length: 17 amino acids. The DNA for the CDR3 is TGCGCCAGCAGCTTGGGAGCCCTCTGGGGCAAAGGCAATGAGCAGTTCTTC. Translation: CASSLGALWGKGNEQFF.

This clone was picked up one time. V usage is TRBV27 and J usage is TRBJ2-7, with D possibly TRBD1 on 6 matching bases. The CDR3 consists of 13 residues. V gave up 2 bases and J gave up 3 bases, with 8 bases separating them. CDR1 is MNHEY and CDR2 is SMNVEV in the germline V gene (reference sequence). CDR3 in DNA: TGTGCCAGCAGTTTAAGAGGGGGCTACGAGCAGTACTTC. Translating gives CASSLRGGYEQYF.

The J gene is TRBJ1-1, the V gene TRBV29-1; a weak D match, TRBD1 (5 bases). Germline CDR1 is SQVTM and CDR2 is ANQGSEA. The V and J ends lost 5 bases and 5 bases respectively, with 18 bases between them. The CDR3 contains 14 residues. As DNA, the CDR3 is TGCAGCGTTCGCGGGGGATCAGATCGAACTGAAGCTTTCTTT. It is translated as CSVRGGSDRTEAFF.

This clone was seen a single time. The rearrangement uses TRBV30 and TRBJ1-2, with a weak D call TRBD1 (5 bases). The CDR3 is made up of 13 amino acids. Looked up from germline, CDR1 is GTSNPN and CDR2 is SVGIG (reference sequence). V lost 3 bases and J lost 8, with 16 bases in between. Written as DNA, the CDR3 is TGTGCCTGGAGCCCTTTGGGAGGGGCGGGCTACACCTTC. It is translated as CAWSPLGGAGYTF.

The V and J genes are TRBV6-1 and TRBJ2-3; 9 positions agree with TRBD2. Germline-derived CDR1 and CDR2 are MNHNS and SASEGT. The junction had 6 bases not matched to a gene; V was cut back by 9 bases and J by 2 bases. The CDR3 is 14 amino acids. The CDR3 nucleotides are TGTGCCAGTCAGACTAGCGGATACACAGATACGCAGTATTTT. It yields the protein CASQTSGYTDTQYF.

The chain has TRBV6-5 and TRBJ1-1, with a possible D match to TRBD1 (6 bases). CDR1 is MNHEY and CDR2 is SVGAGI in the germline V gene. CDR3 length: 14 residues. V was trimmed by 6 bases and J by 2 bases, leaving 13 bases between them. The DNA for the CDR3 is TGTGCCAGCAGGGGGGCGGCTTTCAACACTGAAGCTTTCTTT. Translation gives CASRGAAFNTEAFF.

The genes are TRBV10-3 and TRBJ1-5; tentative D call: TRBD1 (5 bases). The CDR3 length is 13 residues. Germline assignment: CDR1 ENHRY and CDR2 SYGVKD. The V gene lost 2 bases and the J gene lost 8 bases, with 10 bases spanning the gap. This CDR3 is CAISERGSEPQHF. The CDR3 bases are TGTGCCATCAGTGAGAGGGGATCGGAGCCCCAGCATTTT.

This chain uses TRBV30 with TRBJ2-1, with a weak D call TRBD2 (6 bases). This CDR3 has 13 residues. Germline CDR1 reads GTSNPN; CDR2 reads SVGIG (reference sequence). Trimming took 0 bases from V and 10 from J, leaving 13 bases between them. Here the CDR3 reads CAWSVIGAGEQFF. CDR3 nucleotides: TGTGCCTGGAGTGTAATCGGGGCGGGGGAGCAGTTCTTC.

The CDR3 region is CASSDSSGSYNEQFF. CDR3 coding DNA: TGTGCCAGCAGTGACTCTAGCGGGAGTTACAATGAGCAGTTCTTC. This chain connects TRBV6-4 to TRBJ2-1; 9 bases match TRBD2. Germline CDR1 and CDR2: MRHNA and SNTAGT. This CDR3 comprises 15 residues. V shed 0 bases, J shed 4 bases, and the junction held 1 base outside the gene matches.

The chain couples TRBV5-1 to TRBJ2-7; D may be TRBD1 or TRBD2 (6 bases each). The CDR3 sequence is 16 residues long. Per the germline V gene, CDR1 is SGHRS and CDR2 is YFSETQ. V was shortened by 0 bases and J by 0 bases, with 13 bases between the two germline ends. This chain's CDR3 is CASSLVGGQGSYEQYF. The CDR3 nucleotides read TGCGCCAGCAGCTTGGTCGGGGGCCAGGGCTCCTACGAGCAGTACTTC.

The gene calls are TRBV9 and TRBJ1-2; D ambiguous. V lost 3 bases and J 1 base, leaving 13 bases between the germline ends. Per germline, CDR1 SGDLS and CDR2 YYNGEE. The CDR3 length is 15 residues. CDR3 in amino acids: CASSESPRVNYGYTF. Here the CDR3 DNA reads TGTGCCAGCAGCGAGTCCCCGAGGGTTAACTATGGCTACACCTTC.

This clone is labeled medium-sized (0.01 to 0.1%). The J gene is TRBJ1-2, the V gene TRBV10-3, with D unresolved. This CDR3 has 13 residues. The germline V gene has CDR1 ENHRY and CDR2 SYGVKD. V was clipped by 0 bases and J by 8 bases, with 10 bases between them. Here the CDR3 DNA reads TGTGCCATCAGTGAGTCGAGGGTTGGGGGCTACACCTTC. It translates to CAISESRVGGYTF.

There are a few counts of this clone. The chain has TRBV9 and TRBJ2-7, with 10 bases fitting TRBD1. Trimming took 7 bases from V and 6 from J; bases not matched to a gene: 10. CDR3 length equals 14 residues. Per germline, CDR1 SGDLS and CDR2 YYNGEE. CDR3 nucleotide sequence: TGTGCCAGCGGTCGGGACAGGGGTTCTCGCGAGCAGTACTTC. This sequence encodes CASGRDRGSREQYF.

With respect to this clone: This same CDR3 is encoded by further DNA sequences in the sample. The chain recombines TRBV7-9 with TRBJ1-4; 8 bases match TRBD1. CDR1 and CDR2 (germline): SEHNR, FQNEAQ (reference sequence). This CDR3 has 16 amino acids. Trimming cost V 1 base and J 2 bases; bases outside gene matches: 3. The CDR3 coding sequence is TGTGCCAGCAGCTTAGGGGACAGGACGACTAATGAAAAACTGTTTTTT. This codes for CASSLGDRTTNEKLFF.

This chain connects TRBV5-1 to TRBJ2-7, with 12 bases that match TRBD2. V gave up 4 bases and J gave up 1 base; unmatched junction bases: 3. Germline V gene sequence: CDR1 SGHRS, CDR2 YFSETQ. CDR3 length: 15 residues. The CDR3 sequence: CASSSGLAGSYEQYF. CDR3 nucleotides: TGCGCCAGCAGCAGCGGACTAGCGGGATCCTACGAGCAGTACTTC.

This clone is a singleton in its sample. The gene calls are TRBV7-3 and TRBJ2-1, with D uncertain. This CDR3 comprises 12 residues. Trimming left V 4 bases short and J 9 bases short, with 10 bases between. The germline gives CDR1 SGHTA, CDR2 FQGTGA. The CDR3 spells CASSSEVGEQFF. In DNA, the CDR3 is TGTGCCAGCAGCTCTGAGGTCGGTGAGCAGTTCTTC.

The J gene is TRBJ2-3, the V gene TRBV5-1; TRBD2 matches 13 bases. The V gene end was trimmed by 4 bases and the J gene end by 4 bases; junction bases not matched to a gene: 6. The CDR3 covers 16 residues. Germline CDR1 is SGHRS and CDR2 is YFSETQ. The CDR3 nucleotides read TGCGCCAGCAGCCCCGGGACTAGCGGGATTTCAGATACGCAGTATTTT. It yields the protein CASSPGTSGISDTQYF.

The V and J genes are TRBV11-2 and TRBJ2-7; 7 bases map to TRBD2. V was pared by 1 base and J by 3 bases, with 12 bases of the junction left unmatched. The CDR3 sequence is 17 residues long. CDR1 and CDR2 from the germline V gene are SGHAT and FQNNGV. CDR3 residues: CASSLGVSGWGDYEQYF. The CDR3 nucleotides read TGTGCCAGCAGCTTAGGCGTTAGCGGGTGGGGGGACTACGAGCAGTACTTC.

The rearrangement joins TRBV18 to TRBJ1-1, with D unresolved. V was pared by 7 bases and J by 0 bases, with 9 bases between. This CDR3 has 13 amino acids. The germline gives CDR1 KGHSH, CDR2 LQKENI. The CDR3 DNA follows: TGTGCCAGCTACCAAACATTGAACACTGAAGCTTTCTTT. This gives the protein CASYQTLNTEAFF.

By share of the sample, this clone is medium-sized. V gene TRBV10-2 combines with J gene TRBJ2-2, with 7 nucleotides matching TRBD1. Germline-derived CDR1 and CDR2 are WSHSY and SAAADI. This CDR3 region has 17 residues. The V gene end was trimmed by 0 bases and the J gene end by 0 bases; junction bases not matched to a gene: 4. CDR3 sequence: CASSESVQGANTGELFF. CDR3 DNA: TGCGCCAGCAGTGAGTCGGTCCAGGGGGCGAACACCGGGGAGCTGTTTTTT.

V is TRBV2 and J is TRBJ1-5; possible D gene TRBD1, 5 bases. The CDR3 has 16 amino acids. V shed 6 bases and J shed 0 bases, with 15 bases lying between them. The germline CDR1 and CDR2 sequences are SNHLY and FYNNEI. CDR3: CASRGRDPYSNQPQHF. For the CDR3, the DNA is TGTGCCAGCAGAGGCAGGGACCCTTATAGCAATCAGCCCCAGCATTTT.

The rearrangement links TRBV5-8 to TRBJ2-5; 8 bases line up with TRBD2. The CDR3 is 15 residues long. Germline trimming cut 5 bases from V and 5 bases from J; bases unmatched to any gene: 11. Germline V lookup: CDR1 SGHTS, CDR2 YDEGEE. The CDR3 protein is CASSFQVAGRETQYF. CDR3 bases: TGTGCCAGCAGTTTTCAAGTAGCGGGAAGGGAGACCCAGTACTTC.

CDR3 in DNA: TGTGCCAGCAGCTTGGAGACAGCGACTAAAGAGACCCAGTACTTC. Its translation is CASSLETATKETQYF. The chain recombines TRBV5-8 with TRBJ2-5; D assignment may be TRBD1 or TRBD2 (5 bases each). This CDR3 comprises 15 residues. The ends were cut back, 0 bases at V and 3 bases at J, with 12 bases in the middle. The V gene's germline CDR1 is SGHTS and CDR2 YDEGEE.

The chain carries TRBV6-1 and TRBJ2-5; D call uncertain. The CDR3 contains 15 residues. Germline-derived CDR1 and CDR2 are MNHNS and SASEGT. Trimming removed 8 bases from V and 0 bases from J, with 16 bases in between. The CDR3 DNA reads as TGTGCCAGCGGACGCGCTTATAGGTACCAAGAGACCCAGTACTTC. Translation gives CASGRAYRYQETQYF.

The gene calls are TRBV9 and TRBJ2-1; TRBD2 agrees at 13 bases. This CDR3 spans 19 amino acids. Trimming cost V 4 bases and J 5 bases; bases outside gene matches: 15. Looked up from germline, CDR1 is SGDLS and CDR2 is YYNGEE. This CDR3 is CASSLNPTSGRPRDNEQFF. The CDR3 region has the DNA TGTGCCAGCAGCCTGAACCCGACTAGCGGGAGGCCCAGGGACAATGAGCAGTTCTTC.